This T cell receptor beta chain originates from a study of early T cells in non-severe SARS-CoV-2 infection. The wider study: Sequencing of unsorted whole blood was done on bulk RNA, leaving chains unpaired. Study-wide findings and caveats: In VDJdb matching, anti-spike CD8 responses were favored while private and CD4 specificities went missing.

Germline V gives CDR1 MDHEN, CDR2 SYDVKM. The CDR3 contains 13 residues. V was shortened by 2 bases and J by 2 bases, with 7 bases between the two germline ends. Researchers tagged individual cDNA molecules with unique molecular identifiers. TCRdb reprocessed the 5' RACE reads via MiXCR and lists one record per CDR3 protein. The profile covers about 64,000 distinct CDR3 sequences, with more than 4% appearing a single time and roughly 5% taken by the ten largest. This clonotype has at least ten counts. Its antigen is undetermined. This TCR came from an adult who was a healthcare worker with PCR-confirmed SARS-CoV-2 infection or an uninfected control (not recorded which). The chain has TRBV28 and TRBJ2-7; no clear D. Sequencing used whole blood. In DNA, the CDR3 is TGTGCCAGCAGTTTAGGCTTCCCCTACGAGCAGTACTTC. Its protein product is CASSLGFPYEQYF.